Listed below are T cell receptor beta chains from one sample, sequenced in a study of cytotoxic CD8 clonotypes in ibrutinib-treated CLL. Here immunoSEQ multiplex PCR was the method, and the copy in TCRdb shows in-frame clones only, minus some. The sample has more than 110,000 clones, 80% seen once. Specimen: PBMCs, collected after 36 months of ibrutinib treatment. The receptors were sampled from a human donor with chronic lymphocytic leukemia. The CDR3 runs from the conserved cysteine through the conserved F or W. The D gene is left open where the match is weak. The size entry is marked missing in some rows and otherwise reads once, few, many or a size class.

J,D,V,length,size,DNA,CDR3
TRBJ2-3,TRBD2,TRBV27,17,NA,TGTGCCAGCAGTTCCCTGATCTGGGGGGGTGAGAAAAATACGCAGTATTTT,CASSSLIWGGEKNTQYF
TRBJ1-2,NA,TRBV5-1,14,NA,TGCGCCAGCAGCTGGACCCCGACGGACTATGGCTACACCTTC,CASSWTPTDYGYTF
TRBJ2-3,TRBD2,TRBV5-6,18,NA,TGTGCCAGCAGCTTGGGACCTCCTAGCGGGAGTCGGGGAGATACGCAGTATTTT,CASSLGPPSGSRGDTQYF
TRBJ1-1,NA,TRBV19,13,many,TGTGCCAGTAGCCCCGTTGCCGGCACTGAAGCTTTCTTT,CASSPVAGTEAFF
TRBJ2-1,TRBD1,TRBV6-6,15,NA,TGTGCCAGCAGTGCTCCCGGGACAGGCGTCAATGAGCAGTTCTTC,CASSAPGTGVNEQFF
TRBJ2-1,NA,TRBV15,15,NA,TGTGCCACCAGCAGAGATAGCGGCACCTACAATGAGCAGTTCTTC,CATSRDSGTYNEQFF
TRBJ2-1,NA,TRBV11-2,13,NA,TGTGCCAGCAGCTCAGCGTCCTACAATGAGCAGTTCTTC,CASSSASYNEQFF
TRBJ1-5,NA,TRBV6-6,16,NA,TGTGCCAGCAGTTACTTCGCGACAGCTAGCAATCAGCCCCAGCATTTT,CASSYFATASNQPQHF
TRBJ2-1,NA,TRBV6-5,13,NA,TGTGCCGTACAGAGGAACTCCTACAATGAGCAGTTCTTC,CAVQRNSYNEQFF
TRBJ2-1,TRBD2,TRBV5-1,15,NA,TGCGCCAGCAGCCTGTTAGCGGGGACGTACAATGAGCAGTTCTTC,CASSLLAGTYNEQFF
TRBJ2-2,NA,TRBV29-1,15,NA,TGCAGCGTTGCCCTGGCAGCTATCGGGGCCGGGGAGCTGTTTTTT,CSVALAAIGAGELFF
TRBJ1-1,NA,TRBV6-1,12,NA,TGTGCCAGCAGTGAATGGACCGCTGAAGCTTTCTTT,CASSEWTAEAFF
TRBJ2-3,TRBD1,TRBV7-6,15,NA,TGTGCCAGCAGCCCTTGGACAGGCTCCACAGATACGCAGTATTTT,CASSPWTGSTDTQYF
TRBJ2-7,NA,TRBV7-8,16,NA,TGTGCCAGCAGCTTAGATCGTCGGACAGTGCCGAAAGAGCAGTACTTC,CASSLDRRTVPKEQYF
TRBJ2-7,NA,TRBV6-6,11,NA,TGTGCCTCTAGGGGAGGCTACGAGCAGTACTTC,CASRGGYEQYF
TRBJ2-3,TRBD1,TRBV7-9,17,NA,TGTGCCAGCAGCTCTTACCCAAGGGGGCCTAGCACAGATACGCAGTATTTT,CASSSYPRGPSTDTQYF
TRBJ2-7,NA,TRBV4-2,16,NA,TGTGCCAGCAGCCGCGGGACCGGGACTCCCTCCTACGAGCAGTACTTC,CASSRGTGTPSYEQYF
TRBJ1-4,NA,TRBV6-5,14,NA,TGTGCCAGCAGTTACTATCGGGGATCGGAAAAACTGTTTTTT,CASSYYRGSEKLFF
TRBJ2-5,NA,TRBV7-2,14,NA,TGTGCCAGCAGCTTACAGGGCCGGCAAGAGACCCAGTACTTC,CASSLQGRQETQYF
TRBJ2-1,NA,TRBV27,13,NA,TGTGCCAGCAGTTTCGGGGGGCGGGGTGAGCAGTTCTTC,CASSFGGRGEQFF
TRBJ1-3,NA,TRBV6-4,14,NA,TGTGCCAGCATCCCCAGGACGAAGGGAAACACCATATATTTT,CASIPRTKGNTIYF
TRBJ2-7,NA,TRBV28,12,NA,TGTGCCAGCAGTTTCATGGGGGCTGGGCAGTACTTC,CASSFMGAGQYF
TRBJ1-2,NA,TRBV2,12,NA,TGTGCCAGCAGCGCTAATAACTATGGCTACACCTTC,CASSANNYGYTF
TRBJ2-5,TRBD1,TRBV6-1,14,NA,TGTGCCAGCAGTGTCTCAGGGGGCTGGGAGACCCAGTACTTC,CASSVSGGWETQYF
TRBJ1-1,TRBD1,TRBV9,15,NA,TGTGCCAGCACCCAGTCTCCGGGACAGATCACTGAAGCTTTCTTT,CASTQSPGQITEAFF
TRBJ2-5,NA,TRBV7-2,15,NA,TGTGCCAGCAGCCGGGGGCAGGGCCCGCACGAGACCCAGTACTTC,CASSRGQGPHETQYF
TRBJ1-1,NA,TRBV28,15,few,TGTGCCAGCAGCCACCCTATCGGCGGTTACACTGAAGCTTTCTTT,CASSHPIGGYTEAFF
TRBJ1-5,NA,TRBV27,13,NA,TGTGCCAGCAGTGGGGTCAACAATCAGCCCCAGCATTTT,CASSGVNNQPQHF
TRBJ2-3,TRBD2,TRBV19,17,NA,TGTGCCAGTAGTTTCCTAGCGGGAGGCACCAGCACAGATACGCAGTATTTT,CASSFLAGGTSTDTQYF
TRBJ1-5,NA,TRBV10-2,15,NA,TGCGCCAGCACCGGAGGACACACTAGCAATCAGCCCCAGCATTTT,CASTGGHTSNQPQHF
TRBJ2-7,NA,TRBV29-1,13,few,TGCAGCGTTCGGAACAGACAATCCTACGAGCAGTACTTC,CSVRNRQSYEQYF
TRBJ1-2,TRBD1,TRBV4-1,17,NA,TGCGCCAGCAGCCAACTTGCCCCGGGACAGTTCAACTATGGCTACACCTTC,CASSQLAPGQFNYGYTF
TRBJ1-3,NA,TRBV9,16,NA,TGTGCCAGCAGCGTGACCGGACGGGTTACTGGAAACACCATATATTTT,CASSVTGRVTGNTIYF
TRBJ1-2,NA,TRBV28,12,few,TGTGCCAGCAGACGGACAGTCTCTGGCTACACCTTC,CASRRTVSGYTF
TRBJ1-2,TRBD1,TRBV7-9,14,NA,TGTGCCAGCAGCGATAGACAGGGATCCAATGGCTACACCTTC,CASSDRQGSNGYTF
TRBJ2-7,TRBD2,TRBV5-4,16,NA,TGTGCCAGCAGCCCTCCGGGACTAGCGGGTTCCTACGAGCAGTACTTC,CASSPPGLAGSYEQYF
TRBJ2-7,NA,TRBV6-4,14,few,TGTGCCAGCAGTGAGGACGGTACGCTTTCTGAGCAGTACTTC,CASSEDGTLSEQYF
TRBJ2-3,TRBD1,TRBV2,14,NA,TGTGCCAGCAGGGACAGGGCCGGCACAGATACGCAGTATTTT,CASRDRAGTDTQYF